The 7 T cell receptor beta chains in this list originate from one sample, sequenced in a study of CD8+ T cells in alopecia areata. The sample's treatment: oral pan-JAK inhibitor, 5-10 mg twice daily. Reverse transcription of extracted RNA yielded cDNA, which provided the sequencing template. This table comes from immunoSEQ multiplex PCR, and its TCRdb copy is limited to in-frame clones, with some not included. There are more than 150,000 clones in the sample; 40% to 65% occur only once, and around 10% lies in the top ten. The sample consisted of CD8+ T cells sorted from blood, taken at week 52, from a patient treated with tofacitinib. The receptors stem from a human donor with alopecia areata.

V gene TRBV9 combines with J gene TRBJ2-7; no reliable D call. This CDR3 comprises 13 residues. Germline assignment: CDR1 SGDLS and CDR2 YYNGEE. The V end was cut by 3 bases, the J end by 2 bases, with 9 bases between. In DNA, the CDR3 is TGTGCCAGCAGCGCCCCTGGGACCTACGAGCAGTACTTC. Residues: CASSAPGTYEQYF.

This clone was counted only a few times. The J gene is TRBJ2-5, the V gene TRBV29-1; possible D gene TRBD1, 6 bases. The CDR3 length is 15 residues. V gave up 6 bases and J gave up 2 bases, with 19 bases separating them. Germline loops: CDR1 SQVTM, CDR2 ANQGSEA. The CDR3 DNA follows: TGCAGCGTGAAGACGCCAAGGACAGTACAAGAGACCCAGTACTTC. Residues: CSVKTPRTVQETQYF.

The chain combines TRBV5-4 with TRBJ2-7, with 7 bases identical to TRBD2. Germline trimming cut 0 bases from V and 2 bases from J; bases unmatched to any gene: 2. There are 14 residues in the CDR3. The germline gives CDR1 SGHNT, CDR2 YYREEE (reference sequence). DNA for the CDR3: TGTGCCAGCAGCTTGGGCGGGGGTACCTACGAGCAGTACTTC. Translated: CASSLGGGTYEQYF.

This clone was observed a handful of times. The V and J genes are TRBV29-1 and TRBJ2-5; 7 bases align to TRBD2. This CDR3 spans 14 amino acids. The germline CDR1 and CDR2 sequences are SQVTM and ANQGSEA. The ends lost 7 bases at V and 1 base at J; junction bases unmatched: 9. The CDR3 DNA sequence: TGCAGCGGGCAACCGCGGGGGAGCCAAGAGACCCAGTACTTC. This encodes CSGQPRGSQETQYF.

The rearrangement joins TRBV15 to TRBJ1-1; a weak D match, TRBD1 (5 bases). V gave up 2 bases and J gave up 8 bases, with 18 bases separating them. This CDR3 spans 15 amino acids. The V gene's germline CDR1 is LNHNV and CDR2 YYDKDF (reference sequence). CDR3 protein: CATSRYSGITAEAFF. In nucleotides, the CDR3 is TGTGCCACCAGCAGATATTCAGGGATAACGGCCGAAGCTTTCTTT.

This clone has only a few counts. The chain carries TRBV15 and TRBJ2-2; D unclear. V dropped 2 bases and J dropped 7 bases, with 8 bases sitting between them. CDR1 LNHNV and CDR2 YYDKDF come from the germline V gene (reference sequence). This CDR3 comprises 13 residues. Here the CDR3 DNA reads TGTGCCACCAGCAGACCGGGCCGCGGGGAGCTGTTTTTT. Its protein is CATSRPGRGELFF.

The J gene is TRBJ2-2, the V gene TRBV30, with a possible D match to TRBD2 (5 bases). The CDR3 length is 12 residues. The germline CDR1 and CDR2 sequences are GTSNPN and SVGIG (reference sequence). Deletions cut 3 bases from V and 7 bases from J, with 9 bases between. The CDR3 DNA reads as TGTGCCTGGAGCCCGGCGGGCGGGGAGCTGTTTTTT. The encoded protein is CAWSPAGGELFF.